What follows are 4 T cell receptor beta chains derived from one specimen sequenced in a study of blood T cell repertoires in COVID-19. Generated by immunoSEQ multiplex PCR, the TCRdb table keeps only in-frame clones and is missing some. The top ten hold about 2% of the sample, which has 130,000 or so clones, roughly 90% seen once. The material sequenced was peripheral blood. The receptors were sampled from a man aged 65 to 85 with active COVID-19.

The chain couples TRBV4-2 to TRBJ1-2, with 11 bases aligning to TRBD1. Looked up from germline, CDR1 is LGHNA and CDR2 is YNFKEQ. V lost 1 base to trimming and J lost 5 bases; unmatched junction nucleotides: 12. The CDR3 runs 18 residues. CDR3 sequence reads: CASSQVGTGGSPRYGYTF. CDR3 coding DNA: TGTGCCAGCAGCCAAGTGGGGACAGGGGGGTCCCCTAGGTATGGCTACACCTTC.

The rearrangement joins TRBV7-2 to TRBJ2-5; perhaps TRBD2 as D (5 bases). The ends were cut back, 3 bases at V and 5 bases at J, with 10 bases in the middle. Per germline, CDR1 SGHTA and CDR2 FQGNSA. CDR3 length: 13 amino acids. The CDR3 protein is CASSFSRRETQYF. The CDR3 DNA reads as TGTGCCAGCAGCTTTAGCAGGAGGGAGACCCAGTACTTC.

V gene TRBV7-2 combines with J gene TRBJ2-1; 13 bases fit TRBD2. The CDR3 has 18 residues. V shed 5 bases and J 6 bases; nucleotides not matched to a gene: 13. Germline CDR1 and CDR2: SGHTA and FQGNSA. The CDR3: CASSAGGLAGAYGNEQFF. In DNA, the CDR3 is TGTGCCAGCAGCGCCGGCGGACTAGCGGGGGCCTACGGCAATGAGCAGTTCTTC.

This clone was recorded once. This chain uses TRBV11-2 with TRBJ2-7, with 9 bases matching TRBD2. Trimming took 6 bases from V and 5 from J; bases not matched to a gene: 8. CDR3 length: 14 residues. Germline V lookup: CDR1 SGHAT, CDR2 FQNNGV. DNA for the CDR3: TGTGCCAGCAGACGACTAGCGGTTTCCCACGAGCAGTACTTC. Translated: CASRRLAVSHEQYF.